The source of this TCR beta chain is a study of Ad26.COV2.S vaccination and SARS-CoV-2 variants. Across the whole study: The trial was COV1001 and the donor's arm was Ad26.COV2.S.

The protocol was immunoSEQ multiplex PCR, while the TCRdb copy is restricted to in-frame clones and leaves out a portion. The sample comprises about 680,000 clones, roughly nine tenths of which are singletons, and approximately 1.5% rests with the top ten. Noted treatment: roughly 18 received Ad26.COV2.S at low or high dose, single or two shots; 5 received placebo; per-sample allocation not given. Collection of the samples took place on day 63 after the first injection of vaccine or placebo. CDR1 and CDR2 (germline): SGHRS, YFSETQ. The length of the CDR3 is 13 residues. V was cut by 3 bases and J by 2 bases, with 8 bases left in between.

J is TRBJ2-5 and V is TRBV5-1, with a weak D call TRBD2 (6 bases). The sequences come from peripheral blood, collected in a trial of Ad26.COV2.S vaccine versus placebo. The source is a person between 18 and 60 years old who received the Ad26.COV2.S COVID-19 vaccine or a placebo. The CDR3 bases are TGCGCCAGCAGCTCCGCGGGACAAGAGACCCAGTACTTC. This codes for CASSSAGQETQYF.